A single sample gave rise to the 20 T cell receptor beta chains below, sequenced in a study of blood T cell repertoires in COVID-19. Produced via immunoSEQ multiplex PCR; TCRdb's table is partial and in-frame only. The table shows 110,000 or so clones, with about four fifths occurring only once. Sequenced: peripheral blood. These receptors were taken from a woman in her 70s with acute or convalescent COVID-19.

The genes are TRBV11-2 and TRBJ1-1, with D maybe TRBD1 (6 bases). Germline V gene sequence: CDR1 SGHAT, CDR2 FQNNGV. Trimming took off 1 base at V and 5 bases at J, with 14 bases between the two ends. This CDR3 comprises 15 residues. The CDR3 coding sequence is TGTGCCAGCAGCTTAGCCGGGGAGAGGGGGACTGAAGCTTTCTTT. The encoded protein is CASSLAGERGTEAFF. The whole variable domain, remainder taken from reference TRBV11-2 and TRBJ1-1, is EAGVAQSPRYKIIEKRQSVAFWCNPISGHATLYWYQQILGQGPKLLIQFQNNGVVDDSQLPKDRFSAERLKGVDSTLKIQPAKLEDSAVYLCASSLAGERGTEAFFGQGTRLTVV.

The gene calls are TRBV20-1 and TRBJ2-3; D remains unclear. Trimming stripped 6 bases from V and 4 bases from J, with 8 bases between. The germline V gene encodes CDR1 DFQATT and CDR2 SNEGSKA (reference sequence). CDR3 length: 11 amino acids. CDR3 loop: CSALRADTQYF. CDR3 coding DNA: TGCAGTGCGCTTCGGGCAGATACGCAGTATTTT.

The rearrangement uses TRBV9 and TRBJ2-2; D is ambiguous. Trimming removed 0 bases at V and 0 bases at J, with 9 bases between. Germline V CDR1 and CDR2: SGDLS, YYNGEE. The CDR3 runs 16 residues. The CDR3 DNA is TGTGCCAGCAGCGTAGGTCCGGAGCCGAACACCGGGGAGCTGTTTTTT. Protein: CASSVGPEPNTGELFF.

The chain combines TRBV6-5 with TRBJ2-2; D possibly corresponds to TRBD1 (6 bases). The V gene's germline CDR1 is MNHEY and CDR2 SVGAGI. V lost 3 bases and J lost 0, with 11 bases in between. The CDR3 is 16 residues long. The CDR3 DNA is TGTGCCAGCAGTTATCTGGACAGCGCGAACACCGGGGAGCTGTTTTTT. Residues: CASSYLDSANTGELFF.

The V gene is TRBV28, the J gene TRBJ2-7, with 11 bases fitting TRBD2. There are 13 residues in the CDR3. V lost 5 bases and J lost 7; bases outside the gene matches: 4. The germline gives CDR1 MDHEN, CDR2 SYDVKM. This chain's CDR3 is CASSLAGGREQYF. The CDR3 bases are TGTGCCAGCAGTCTAGCGGGAGGAAGAGAGCAGTACTTC.

This clone occurred once. The chain is built from TRBV4-2 and TRBJ2-2, with TRBD2 identical over 11 bases. This CDR3 spans 17 amino acids. The ends lost 1 base at V and 4 bases at J; junction bases unmatched: 5. Germline lookup yields CDR1 LGHNA and CDR2 YNFKEQ. CDR3 region: CASSQGSGRVSTGELFF. The CDR3 DNA sequence: TGTGCCAGCAGCCAAGGTAGCGGGAGGGTTTCCACCGGGGAGCTGTTTTTT.

The J gene is TRBJ2-7, the V gene TRBV11-2, with 10 bases lining up with TRBD2. This CDR3 spans 17 amino acids. The ends lost 0 bases at V and 4 bases at J; junction bases unmatched: 9. CDR1 is SGHAT and CDR2 is FQNNGV in the germline V gene. CDR3 residues: CASSLDHPAGGWYEQYF. The DNA of the CDR3 is TGTGCCAGCAGCTTAGATCATCCAGCGGGGGGGTGGTACGAGCAGTACTTC.

The gene calls are TRBV10-3 and TRBJ2-1; 13 nucleotides match TRBD2. The trim removed 0 bases at V and 8 bases at J, leaving 4 bases unmatched. The germline V gene has CDR1 ENHRY and CDR2 SYGVKD. The CDR3 is made up of 16 amino acids. In DNA, the CDR3 is TGTGCCATCAGTGAGTCGATAACTAGCGGGAGGGATGAGCAGTTCTTC. As protein: CAISESITSGRDEQFF.

The J gene is TRBJ1-6, the V gene TRBV5-1, with 8 bases aligning to TRBD1. V lost 4 bases to trimming and J lost 6 bases; unmatched junction nucleotides: 9. This CDR3 has 16 amino acids. Germline V gene sequence: CDR1 SGHRS, CDR2 YFSETQ. CDR3 DNA sequence: TGCGCCAGCAGCCCACAACAGGGGGTTGTTAATTCACCCCTCCACTTT. Translating gives CASSPQQGVVNSPLHF.

This chain uses TRBV9 with TRBJ2-5; the D is unclear. Germline V gene data show CDR1 as SGDLS and CDR2 as YYNGEE. V was trimmed by 0 bases and J by 1 base, leaving 10 bases between them. The CDR3 loop spans 15 amino acids. The CDR3 DNA reads as TGTGCCAGCAGCGTAGTTGGGCAGCCCCAAGAGACCCAGTACTTC. It translates to CASSVVGQPQETQYF.

The V and J genes are TRBV27 and TRBJ2-1; D might be TRBD2 (6 bases). Germline-derived CDR1 and CDR2 are MNHEY and SMNVEV (reference sequence). This CDR3 has 16 residues. The V and J ends lost 5 bases and 2 bases respectively, with 16 bases between them. In nucleotides, the CDR3 is TGTGCCAGCAGTACCAAGACTAGACGCCCCTACAATGAGCAGTTCTTC. It yields the protein CASSTKTRRPYNEQFF.

V usage is TRBV12-3 or TRBV12-4 and J usage is TRBJ1-2, with 8 bases identical to TRBD1. J was trimmed by 3 bases and V by 3 bases; bases with no gene match: 0. The CDR3 has 13 amino acids. CDR3 protein: CASSLTGDYGYTF. The CDR3 coding sequence is TGTGCCAGCAGTTTGACAGGGGACTATGGCTACACCTTC.

The CDR3 bases are TGCGCCAGCGCAGGGGGCCGCACAGATACGCAGTATTTT. Protein sequence: CASAGGRTDTQYF. The chain employs TRBV5-1 and TRBJ2-3; 8 bases match TRBD1. The CDR3 length is 13 residues. Per the germline V gene, CDR1 is SGHRS and CDR2 is YFSETQ. Trimming at V came to 7 bases and at J to 1 base, leaving 2 bases not matched to a gene.

V gene TRBV19 combines with J gene TRBJ1-1; D gene uncertain. Germline V gene data show CDR1 as LNHDA and CDR2 as SQIVND (reference sequence). V was cut by 5 bases and J by 3 bases, with 10 bases left in between. The CDR3 runs 13 residues. The CDR3 DNA reads as TGTGCCAGTAGTCCACTCGGGTACACTGAAGCTTTCTTT. It is translated as CASSPLGYTEAFF. Full variable domain (remainder filled in from reference TRBV19 and TRBJ1-1): DGGITQSPKYLFRKEGQNVTLSCEQNLNHDAMYWYRQDPGQGLRLIYYSQIVNDFQKGDIAEGYSVSREKKESFPLTVTSAQKNPTAFYLCASSPLGYTEAFFGQGTRLTVV.

This clone has a single count. The V call is TRBV9, the J call TRBJ2-2; TRBD2 aligns across 9 bases. This CDR3 comprises 16 residues. Germline lookup yields CDR1 SGDLS and CDR2 YYNGEE. V trimming: 2 bases; J trimming: 2 bases; junction bases outside the gene matches: 4. The DNA for the CDR3 is TGTGCCAGCAGCGTTCGGACTAGCGTAAACACCGGGGAGCTGTTTTTT. It translates to CASSVRTSVNTGELFF.

The J gene is TRBJ2-2, the V gene TRBV7-8; 9 positions match TRBD2. Losses at the gene ends were 5 bases for V and 3 bases for J; bases not matched to a gene: 4. The CDR3 sequence is 15 residues long. Germline assignment: CDR1 SGHVS and CDR2 FQNEAQ. CDR3 residues: CASSLWTSDTGELFF. The CDR3 nucleotides are TGTGCCAGCAGCCTATGGACTAGCGACACCGGGGAGCTGTTTTTT.

The chain is built from TRBV27 and TRBJ1-4, with TRBD1 identical over 9 bases. Germline-derived CDR1 and CDR2 are MNHEY and SMNVEV (reference sequence). Trimming at V came to 2 bases and at J to 4 bases, leaving 5 bases not matched to a gene. The CDR3 covers 16 residues. The CDR3 here is CASSLRTGQGNEKLFF. The CDR3 coding sequence is TGTGCCAGCAGTTTAAGGACGGGACAGGGTAATGAAAAACTGTTTTTT. Full variable domain (missing parts from reference TRBV27 and TRBJ1-4): EAQVTQNPRYLITVTGKKLTVTCSQNMNHEYMSWYRQDPGLGLRQIYYSMNVEVTDKGDVPEGYKVSRKEKRNFPLILESPSPNQTSLYFCASSLRTGQGNEKLFFGSGTQLSVL.

The V gene is TRBV2, the J gene TRBJ1-2; the D gene is possibly TRBD1 (5 bases). The CDR3 runs to 13 residues. The germline V gene encodes CDR1 SNHLY and CDR2 FYNNEI. Trimming took 6 bases from V and 1 from J, leaving 9 bases between them. CDR3 region: CASSSDSNYGYTF. The CDR3 coding sequence is TGTGCCAGCAGCTCCGACAGTAACTATGGCTACACCTTC.

This clone was seen only a few times. The gene calls are TRBV19 and TRBJ2-1; D is unclear. Trimming shortened V by 6 bases and J by 6 bases, and 15 bases separated the two germline ends. Germline V gene data show CDR1 as LNHDA and CDR2 as SQIVND (reference sequence). The CDR3 length is 14 residues. CDR3 nucleotide sequence: TGTGCCAGTAGCCGAGGTAGAAATGTCAATGAGCAGTTCTTC. The encoded protein is CASSRGRNVNEQFF.

This clone showed up just once. The CDR3 nucleotides are TGTGCCAGCAGTGTGGGGACTGCTAGCACAGATACGCAGTATTTT. It translates to CASSVGTASTDTQYF. The chain joins TRBV6-4 to TRBJ2-3; D perhaps matches TRBD2 (6 bases). V lost 4 bases to trimming and J lost 0 bases, with 11 bases between them. The germline V gene encodes CDR1 MRHNA and CDR2 SNTAGT. This CDR3 has 15 amino acids.